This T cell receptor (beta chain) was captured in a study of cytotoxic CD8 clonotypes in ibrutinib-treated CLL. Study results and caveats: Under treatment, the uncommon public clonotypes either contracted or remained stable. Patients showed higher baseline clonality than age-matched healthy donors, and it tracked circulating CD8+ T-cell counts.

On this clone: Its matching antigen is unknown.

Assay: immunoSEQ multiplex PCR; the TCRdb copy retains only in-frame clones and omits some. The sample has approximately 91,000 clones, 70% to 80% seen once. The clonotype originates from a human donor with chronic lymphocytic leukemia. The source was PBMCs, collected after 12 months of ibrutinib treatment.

CDR3 sequence (DNA): TGCAGCGTTAGGGGAGAGGGGCTTAATTCACCCCTCCACTTT. Protein product: CSVRGEGLNSPLHF. J is TRBJ1-6 and V is TRBV29-1; D possibly corresponds to TRBD1 (5 bases). With 5 bases removed from V and 6 bases from J, the gap between germline ends came to 14 bases. Germline lookup yields CDR1 SQVTM and CDR2 ANQGSEA. CDR3 length: 14 amino acids.